This TCR beta chain emerged from a study of beta chain features in type 1 diabetes. Findings and caveats of the study: VDJ junctions sequenced from type 1 diabetes patients showed fewer insertions and more deletions.

Staining for CD45RO/CCR7/CD25/CD127/CD95/CD27 allowed sorting of CD4+ naive, central memory, regulatory and stem cell-like memory cells. The study reverse transcribed the entire isolated RNA, so it sequenced expressed TCRB transcripts. Using immunoSEQ multiplex PCR, the repertoire was profiled, and TCRdb retains in-frame clones only, with some absent. The data contain more than 300,000 clones, 7% to 9% of them singletons. On this clone: Antigen: not known. It may be a read error: a sequence one base away is much more abundant.

The CDR3 has 11 residues. The V end lost 5 bases, the J end lost 2 bases, and 3 bases lay between the germline ends. The V gene's germline CDR1 is SGHVS and CDR2 FNYEAQ. The TCR was taken from a woman aged 18-30 years in good health. Sequencing input: central memory CD4+ T cells from blood. The J gene is TRBJ2-5, the V gene TRBV7-6; D remains unclear. CDR3 DNA: TGTGCCAGCAGCGCACAAGAGACCCAGTACTTC. Its translation is CASSAQETQYF.